This T cell receptor beta chain was identified in a study of response to subunit inactivated influenza vaccine. Findings and limits, study-wide: Seasonal influenza vaccination, on each occasion, was suggested by the authors to recruit few new T cells.

A few counts support this clonotype. As yet, its antigen is unknown. A read error may account for a junction end that differs from germline. This CDR3 region has 14 residues. Looked up from germline, CDR1 is DFQATT and CDR2 is SNEGSKA (reference sequence). Each CDR3 protein is one row after TCRdb ran MiXCR on the RT-PCR reads. The repertoire has approximately 530,000 distinct CDR3 sequences, 13% of them found once; the top ten carry around 13%. This sequence was found in a middle-aged man who received an inactivated influenza vaccine. The chain is built from TRBV20-1 and TRBJ1-5, with 10 bases fitting TRBD1. The source was PBMCs from blood, collected 35 to 45 days after vaccination. CDR3 sequence (DNA): TGCAGTGTTAGAACGGGACAGGGGTATCAGCCCCAGCATTTT. It translates to CSVRTGQGYQPQHF.